This record covers a single T cell receptor beta chain. These data belong to a study of shared clonotypes between healthy human individuals. The CDR3 extends over 14 amino acids. Germline V gene data show CDR1 as SGHNT and CDR2 as YYREEE (reference sequence). Between the trimmed V and J ends, which lost 6 bases and 3 bases, there was a span of 13 bases. Here immunoSEQ multiplex PCR was the method, and the copy in TCRdb shows in-frame clones only, minus some. In the table there are some 530,000 clones, 65% to 85% of which are singletons. The gene calls are TRBV5-4 and TRBJ2-1, with D perhaps matching TRBD2 (5 bases). Sequencing was carried out using PBMCs. This TCR came from a woman between 40 and 55 years old in good health. Some clones in this sample may be carry-over from other donors' samples. CDR3 DNA sequence: TGTGCCAGCAAGAGCGAGGGCAGCTACAATGAGCAGTTCTTC. It translates to CASKSEGSYNEQFF. Full variable domain (missing parts from reference TRBV5-4 and TRBJ2-1): ETGVTQSPTHLIKTRGQQVTLRCSSQSGHNTVSWYQQALGQGPQFIFQYYREEENGRGNFPPRFSGLQFPNYSSELNVNALELDDSALYLCASKSEGSYNEQFFGPGTRLTVL.